These 23 T cell receptor beta chains came from one sample sequenced in a study of quantifying T cell responses using KT2 cells. Whole-study context: cDNA was made from DNase-treated RNA using alpha and beta constant primers.

A single-stranded UMI oligo with SP2 sequence was ligated to cDNA 3' ends. The first PCR ran approximately 4 cycles with an equimolar RC1.1 and RC1.2 beta primer mix. TCRdb re-analysed the UMI-ligation and nested PCR reads in MiXCR, keeping a single row per CDR3 protein. The sample shows around 56,000 distinct CDR3 sequences, approximately 13% of them seen only once. Sequencing input: PBMCs spiked with cells of the T cell clone KT2. The receptor set was obtained from a human donor.

The chain couples TRBV12-3 or TRBV12-4 to TRBJ2-3; tentatively, D is TRBD1 (5 bases). The length of the CDR3 is 13 residues. With 3 bases removed from V and 5 bases from J, the gap between germline ends came to 9 bases. CDR3 in DNA: TGTGCCAGCAGTTTGGGGCGAAAAGATACGCAGTATTTT. Translation gives CASSLGRKDTQYF.

The table lists this clonotype with a few counts. With a much larger clone just one base away, this may be a read error. V is TRBV11-3 and J is TRBJ2-7; D not certain. Per germline, CDR1 SGHNT and CDR2 YENEEA. V lost 5 bases to trimming and J lost 2 bases, with 4 bases between them. This CDR3 has 11 amino acids. The CDR3 reads CASSKAYEQYF. In DNA, the CDR3 is TGTGCCAGCAGCAAAGCCTACGAGCAGTACTTC. Complete variable domain (other parts from reference TRBV11-3 and TRBJ2-7): EAGVVQSPRYKIIEKKQPVAFWCNPISGHNTLYWYLQNLGQGPELLIRYENEEAVDDSQLPKDRFSAERLKGVDSTLKIQPAELGDSAVYLCASSKAYEQYFGPGTRLTVT.

The chain's CDR3 is CASSAGQQETQYF. The CDR3 bases are TGTGCCAGCTCCGCGGGACAGCAAGAGACCCAGTACTTC. The rearrangement uses TRBV18 and TRBJ2-5; maybe TRBD1 (7 bases). Germline V CDR1 and CDR2: KGHSH, LQKENI. The CDR3 is 13 residues long. V was pared by 6 bases and J by 2 bases, with 10 bases between.

V gene TRBV6-5 combines with J gene TRBJ1-6, with D uncertain. In germline, CDR1 is MNHEY, CDR2 SVGAGI. V gave up 10 bases and J gave up 0 bases, with 10 bases separating them. The CDR3 has 14 amino acids. The CDR3 reads CATRPSSYNSPLHF. The CDR3 DNA reads TGTGCCACACGACCGAGCTCCTATAATTCACCCCTCCACTTT.

In this sample, this clonotype turned up a few times. The CDR3 DNA reads TGTGCCAGCAGTGGTCCTAACAGGGATCAGCCCCAGCATTTT. This translates into CASSGPNRDQPQHF. The genes are TRBV2 and TRBJ1-5; D is possibly TRBD1 (6 bases). Trimming stripped 4 bases from V and 5 bases from J, with 12 bases between. Germline values: CDR1 SNHLY, CDR2 FYNNEI. The CDR3 has 14 amino acids. Filled out from reference TRBV2 and TRBJ1-5, the complete variable domain reads EPEVTQTPSHQVTQMGQEVILRCVPISNHLYFYWYRQILGQKVEFLVSFYNNEISEKSEIFDDQFSVERPDGSNFTLKIRSTKLEDSAMYFCASSGPNRDQPQHFGDGTRLSIL.

This clonotype was counted a few times. V and J are TRBV18 and TRBJ2-3, with D perhaps matching TRBD1 (6 bases). The CDR3 is 13 residues long. Germline V gives CDR1 KGHSH, CDR2 LQKENI. V was cut by 3 bases and J by 5 bases, with 9 bases left in between. CDR3 loop: CASSPFRGDTQYF. CDR3 sequence (DNA): TGTGCCAGCTCACCCTTCAGGGGAGATACGCAGTATTTT. Looking up the rest from reference TRBV18 and TRBJ2-3 gives the full variable domain: NAGVMQNPRHLVRRRGQEARLRCSPMKGHSHVYWYRQLPEEGLKFMVYLQKENIIDESGMPKERFSAEFPKEGPSILRIQQVVRGDSAAYFCASSPFRGDTQYFGPGTRLTVL.

This chain uses TRBV25-1 with TRBJ2-1; 11 bases are a match to TRBD2. The V and J ends lost 3 bases and 7 bases, in that order; junction bases with no gene match: 5. The germline CDR1 and CDR2 sequences are MGHDK and SYGVNS. CDR3 length: 15 amino acids. The CDR3 sequence: CASSDSGRAGNEQFF. The CDR3 nucleotides are TGTGCCAGCAGTGATAGCGGGAGGGCCGGGAATGAGCAGTTCTTC.

This chain links TRBV10-3 with TRBJ2-4, with D perhaps TRBD2 (6 bases). Germline CDR1 is ENHRY and CDR2 is SYGVKD. The length of the CDR3 is 14 residues. With 3 bases removed from V and 7 bases from J, the gap between germline ends came to 13 bases. The CDR3 DNA sequence: TGTGCCATCAGTGATGGGGCTAGCGAGAACATTCAGTACTTC. Protein: CAISDGASENIQYF.

V is TRBV15 and J is TRBJ2-3; D is ambiguous. The CDR3 length is 16 residues. With 0 bases removed from V and 0 bases from J, the gap between germline ends came to 10 bases. Germline V gene sequence: CDR1 LNHNV, CDR2 YYDKDF (reference sequence). CDR3 in amino acids: CATSRDGVPSTDTQYF. The CDR3 nucleotides are TGTGCCACCAGCAGAGACGGCGTCCCTAGCACAGATACGCAGTATTTT.

This clonotype was seen ten or more times. This sequence joins TRBV4-1 and TRBJ2-7; 10 nucleotides line up with TRBD2. Germline V gene lookup returns CDR1 MGHRA and CDR2 YSYEKL. Losses at the gene ends were 3 bases for V and 2 bases for J; bases not matched to a gene: 1. The CDR3 spans 14 residues. The CDR3 region has the DNA TGCGCCAGCAGCCACCTAGCGGGGGCCTACGAGCAGTACTTC. It specifies CASSHLAGAYEQYF.

This clonotype was counted at least ten times. The rearrangement joins TRBV5-6 to TRBJ2-3, with 8 bases aligning to TRBD1. Germline CDR1 is SGHDT and CDR2 is YYEEEE. The junction had 1 base not matched to a gene; V was cut back by 0 bases and J by 1 base. This CDR3 contains 15 residues. The CDR3 DNA sequence: TGTGCCAGCAGCTTGGCGACAGGGGGCACAGATACGCAGTATTTT. Translating gives CASSLATGGTDTQYF.

This clonotype has a handful of counts. For the CDR3, the DNA is TGTGCCAGCAGCGTAGGGTCCATTATCGGCGATACGCAGTATTTT. It yields the protein CASSVGSIIGDTQYF. V and J are TRBV9 and TRBJ2-3, with unresolved D. The V end lost 0 bases, the J end lost 6 bases, and 14 bases lay between the germline ends. The CDR3 sequence is 15 residues long. The germline V gene has CDR1 SGDLS and CDR2 YYNGEE.

This clonotype showed up just a few times. This chain uses TRBV20-1 with TRBJ2-7; no clear D. Germline CDR1 DFQATT, CDR2 SNEGSKA (reference sequence). V lost 7 bases and J lost 0, with 4 bases in between. The CDR3 is 10 residues long. The CDR3 spells CSVASYEQYF. The CDR3 DNA reads as TGCAGTGTGGCCTCCTACGAGCAGTACTTC.

The chain combines TRBV27 with TRBJ2-7, with 9 bases matching TRBD2. The CDR3 runs 16 residues. V shed 5 bases, J shed 2 bases, and the junction held 10 bases outside the gene matches. CDR1 and CDR2 from the germline V gene are MNHEY and SMNVEV (reference sequence). CDR3 coding DNA: TGTGCCAGCAGTCCCCACTCTAGCGGGAAAGCCTACGAGCAGTACTTC. Translation: CASSPHSSGKAYEQYF.

This clonotype was counted ten times or more. V and J are TRBV2 and TRBJ1-1; no firm D call. Germline V gene data show CDR1 as SNHLY and CDR2 as FYNNEI. This CDR3 contains 11 residues. V lost 5 bases and J 8 bases, leaving 9 bases between the germline ends. The CDR3 DNA reads TGTGCCAGCAGTCTTGTTGCAGAAGCTTTCTTT. Translating gives CASSLVAEAFF.

In this sample, this clonotype turned up a few times. The chain employs TRBV13 and TRBJ2-7; D unclear. Germline V CDR1 and CDR2: PRHDT, FYEKMQ (reference sequence). This CDR3 region has 15 residues. Trimming removed 2 bases at V and 0 bases at J, with 11 bases between. As DNA, the CDR3 is TGTGCCAGCAGCTTAATTGAAGGGTTCTCCTACGAGCAGTACTTC. Residues: CASSLIEGFSYEQYF.

This clonotype was seen repeatedly, ten times or more. The chain has TRBV10-3 and TRBJ2-1; 11 bases align to TRBD2. The CDR3 is 16 amino acids. The V gene's germline CDR1 is ENHRY and CDR2 SYGVKD. V lost 7 bases and J lost 0; bases outside the gene matches: 5. CDR3 DNA sequence: TGTGCCATCAAAGGGACTAGCGGTTTCTCCTACAATGAGCAGTTCTTC. Encoded protein: CAIKGTSGFSYNEQFF.

This clonotype was counted at least ten times. The chain recombines TRBV5-5 with TRBJ1-2; D uncertain. Germline CDR1 is SGHKS and CDR2 is YYEKEE (reference sequence). V was shortened by 1 base and J by 2 bases, with 9 bases between the two germline ends. This CDR3 has 14 residues. CDR3 amino acids: CASSLSFGNYGYTF. DNA of the CDR3: TGTGCCAGCAGCTTGTCGTTTGGGAACTATGGCTACACCTTC.

This clonotype has only a few counts. The chain links TRBV5-1 to TRBJ2-7; perhaps TRBD2 as D (7 bases). From germline, CDR1 is SGHRS and CDR2 YFSETQ. The V and J ends lost 4 bases and 0 bases respectively, with 11 bases between them. The CDR3 contains 14 residues. The CDR3 reads CASSPGGTSYEQYF. CDR3 DNA: TGCGCCAGCAGCCCGGGGGGCACCTCCTACGAGCAGTACTTC.

This clonotype came up a few times. The J gene is TRBJ2-7, the V gene TRBV10-3; D remains ambiguous. The CDR3 length is 12 residues. The V gene lost 6 bases and the J gene lost 0 bases, with 6 bases spanning the gap. Germline V gene data show CDR1 as ENHRY and CDR2 as SYGVKD. CDR3 protein: CAISSISYEQYF. Here the CDR3 DNA reads TGTGCCATCAGCTCGATCTCCTACGAGCAGTACTTC.

CDR3: CASSPSGVRGRYGYTF. The CDR3 DNA is TGTGCCAGCAGCCCGTCGGGAGTCCGGGGGCGGTATGGCTACACCTTC. This chain uses TRBV12-3 or TRBV12-4 with TRBJ1-2; possibly TRBD1 for D (6 bases). V was shortened by 6 bases and J by 5 bases, with 22 bases between the two germline ends. The CDR3 runs 16 residues.

This clonotype was picked up many times. The chain is built from TRBV6-2 or TRBV6-3 and TRBJ2-3; perhaps TRBD2 as D (5 bases). Deletions cut 0 bases from V and 4 bases from J, with 11 bases between. CDR1 and CDR2 (germline): MNHEY, SVGEGT. CDR3 size: 15 residues. CDR3 amino acids: CASSYSASSPDTQYF. The CDR3 coding sequence is TGTGCCAGCAGTTACTCGGCTAGCTCCCCAGATACGCAGTATTTT.

V gene TRBV12-3 or TRBV12-4 combines with J gene TRBJ1-5, with a weak D call TRBD1 (6 bases). Trimming shortened V by 6 bases and J by 1 base, and 10 bases separated the two germline ends. The CDR3 is made up of 14 amino acids. CDR3 sequence (DNA): TGTGCCAGCAGGTCCGGGACAAGCAATCAGCCCCAGCATTTT. Encoded protein: CASRSGTSNQPQHF.